The source of this T cell receptor (beta chain) is a study of blood T cell repertoires in COVID-19. On the study more broadly: The United States, Italy and Spain supplied acute and convalescent COVID-19 samples. Sources were T cells, B-cell-depleted T cells, or PBMCs; the material itself was cDNA or gDNA.

Original analysis: Cell counts per sample came from amplifying reference gene primers. TCRdb's table, derived via immunoSEQ multiplex PCR, lists solely in-frame clones and lacks some. Clone size and the V and J calls come from that table; the DNA yielded D and trimming. This sample has some 180,000 clones, with over 70% found just once. Sequenced: peripheral blood. The receptor's source is a man aged 55-75 years with acute or convalescent COVID-19.

The CDR3 reads CASSQEIGDGSPLHF. CDR3 nucleotide sequence: TGCGCCAGCAGCCAAGAAATAGGTGACGGGTCACCCCTCCACTTT. The chain recombines TRBV4-3 with TRBJ1-6; D gene unclear. The germline CDR1 and CDR2 sequences are LGHNA and YSLEER. The CDR3 is 15 residues long. V was shortened by 0 bases and J by 10 bases, with 13 bases between the two germline ends.